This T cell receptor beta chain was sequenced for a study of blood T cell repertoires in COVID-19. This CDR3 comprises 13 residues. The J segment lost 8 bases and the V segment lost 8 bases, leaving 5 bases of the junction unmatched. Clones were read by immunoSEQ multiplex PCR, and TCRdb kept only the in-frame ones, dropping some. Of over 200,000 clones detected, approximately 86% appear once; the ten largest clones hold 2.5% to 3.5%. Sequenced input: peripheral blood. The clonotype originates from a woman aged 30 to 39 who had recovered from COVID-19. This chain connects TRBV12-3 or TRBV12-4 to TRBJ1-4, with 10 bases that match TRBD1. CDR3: CASRTGGVEKLFF. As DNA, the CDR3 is TGTGCCAGCCGGACAGGGGGAGTAGAAAAACTGTTTTTT.